A single T cell receptor beta chain is shown here with its context. The sample is drawn from a study of blood T cell repertoires in COVID-19. About the study: The United States, Italy and Spain supplied acute and convalescent COVID-19 samples.

Only in-frame clones appear in the TCRdb table, and some are missing; sequencing was by immunoSEQ multiplex PCR. The table records 450,000 or so clones, roughly 88% of them present only once. The CDR3 has 16 amino acids. Trimming removed 5 bases from V and 0 bases from J, with 14 bases in between. The germline V gene encodes CDR1 SGHAT and CDR2 FQNNGV. The participants were between roughly 18 and 100 years old and came from under 25 US areas. Participant-reported clinical history was the basis for cohort assignment. Recovery among Cohort 3 donors was established by two negative PCRs, clearance, or symptom resolution.

The sample taken for sequencing was PBMCs or T cells enriched from blood (not recorded which). The chain employs TRBV11-2 and TRBJ2-1; D is perhaps TRBD1 (5 bases). This TCR came from a man aged 18-30 years who had recovered from COVID-19. The CDR3 region is CASSPRPDSSYNEQFF. CDR3 sequence (DNA): TGTGCCAGCAGCCCCCGCCCTGACAGCTCCTACAATGAGCAGTTCTTC.